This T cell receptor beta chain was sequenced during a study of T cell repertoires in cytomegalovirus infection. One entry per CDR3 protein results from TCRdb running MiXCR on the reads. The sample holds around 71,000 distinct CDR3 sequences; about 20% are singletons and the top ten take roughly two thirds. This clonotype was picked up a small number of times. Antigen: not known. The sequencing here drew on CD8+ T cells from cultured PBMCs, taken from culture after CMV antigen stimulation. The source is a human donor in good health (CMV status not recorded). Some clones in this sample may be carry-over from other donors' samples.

The CDR3 spells CASSSTASWISWGYTF. DNA of the CDR3: TGTGCCAGCAGCTCTACGGCCAGTTGGATTAGTTGGGGCTACACCTTC. The V gene is TRBV7-9, the J gene TRBJ1-2; D gene unclear. Looked up from germline, CDR1 is SEHNR and CDR2 is FQNEAQ (reference sequence). The CDR3 length is 16 residues. V dropped 4 bases and J dropped 8 bases, with 23 bases sitting between them.